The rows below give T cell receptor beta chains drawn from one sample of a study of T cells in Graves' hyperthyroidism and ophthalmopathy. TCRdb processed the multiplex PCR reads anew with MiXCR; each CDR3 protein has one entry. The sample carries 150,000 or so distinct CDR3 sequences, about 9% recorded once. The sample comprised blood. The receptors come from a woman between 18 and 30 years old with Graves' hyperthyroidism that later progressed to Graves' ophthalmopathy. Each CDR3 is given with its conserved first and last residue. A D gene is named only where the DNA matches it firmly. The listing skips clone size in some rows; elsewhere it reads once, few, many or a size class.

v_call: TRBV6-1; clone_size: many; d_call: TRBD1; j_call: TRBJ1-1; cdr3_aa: CASSPGQGIMNTEAFF; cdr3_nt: TGTGCCAGCAGTCCCGGACAGGGAATCATGAACACTGAAGCTTTCTTT
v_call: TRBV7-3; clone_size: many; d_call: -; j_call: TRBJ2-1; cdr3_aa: CASSFHAGGGSYNEQFF; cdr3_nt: TGTGCCAGCAGCTTTCATGCCGGAGGGGGCTCCTACAATGAGCAGTTCTTC
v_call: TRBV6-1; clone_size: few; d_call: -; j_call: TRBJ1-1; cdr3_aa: CASSPTRAEAFF; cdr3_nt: TGTGCCAGCAGCCCAACAAGGGCTGAAGCTTTCTTT
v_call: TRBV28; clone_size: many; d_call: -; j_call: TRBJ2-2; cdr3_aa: CASSFISDRYTGELFF; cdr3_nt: TGTGCCAGCAGTTTTATATCGGATCGCTACACCGGGGAGCTGTTTTTT
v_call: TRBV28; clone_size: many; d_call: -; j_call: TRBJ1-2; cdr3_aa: CASSFLGPASNYGYTF; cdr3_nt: TGTGCCAGCAGTTTTTTAGGGCCGGCTTCAAACTATGGCTACACCTTC
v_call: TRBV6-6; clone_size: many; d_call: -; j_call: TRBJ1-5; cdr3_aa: CASSYSNSNQPQHF; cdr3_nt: TGTGCCAGCAGTTACTCGAATAGCAATCAGCCCCAGCATTTT
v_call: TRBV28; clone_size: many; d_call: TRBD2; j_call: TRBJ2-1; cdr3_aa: CASSWYSGTRIYNEQFF; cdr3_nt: TGTGCCAGCAGTTGGTACTCCGGGACTAGAATTTACAATGAGCAGTTCTTC
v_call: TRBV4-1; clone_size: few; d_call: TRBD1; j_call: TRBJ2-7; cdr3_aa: CASSHPTGALSYEQYF; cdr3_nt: TGCGCCAGCAGCCACCCTACAGGGGCACTCAGCTACGAGCAGTACTTC
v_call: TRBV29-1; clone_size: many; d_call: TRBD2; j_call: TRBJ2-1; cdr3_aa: CSVSPRGLAAYNEQFF; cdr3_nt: TGCAGCGTTTCTCCCCGCGGACTAGCGGCCTACAATGAGCAGTTCTTC
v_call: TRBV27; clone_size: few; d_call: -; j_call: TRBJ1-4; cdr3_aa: CASSSPGTTEKLFF; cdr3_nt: TGTGCCAGCAGCTCCCCCGGGACAACTGAAAAACTGTTTTTT
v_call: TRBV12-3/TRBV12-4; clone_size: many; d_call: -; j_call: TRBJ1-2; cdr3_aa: CASSFFGQGGYTF; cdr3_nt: TGTGCCAGCAGTTTTTTTGGCCAAGGGGGCTACACCTTC
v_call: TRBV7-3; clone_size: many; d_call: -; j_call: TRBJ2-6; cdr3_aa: CASSLETGSGANVLTF; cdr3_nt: TGTGCCAGCAGCTTAGAAACGGGTTCTGGGGCCAACGTCCTGACTTTC
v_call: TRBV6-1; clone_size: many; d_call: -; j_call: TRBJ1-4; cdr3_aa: CASSYAGSNEKLFF; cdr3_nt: TGTGCCAGCAGTTACGCGGGATCAAATGAAAAACTGTTTTTT
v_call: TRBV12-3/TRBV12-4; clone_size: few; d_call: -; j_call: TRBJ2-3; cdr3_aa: CASSSVARLRTDTQYF; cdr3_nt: TGTGCCAGCAGTTCCGTAGCGAGATTACGCACAGATACGCAGTATTTT
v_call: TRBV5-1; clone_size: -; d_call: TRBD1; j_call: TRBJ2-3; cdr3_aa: CASSSNRGTGTDTQYF; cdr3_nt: TGCGCCAGCAGCTCTAACAGGGGGACCGGCACAGATACGCAGTATTTT
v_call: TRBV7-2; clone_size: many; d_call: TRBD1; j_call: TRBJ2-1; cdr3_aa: CASSLDLATGGGEQFF; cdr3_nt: TGTGCCAGCAGCTTAGATTTAGCGACAGGGGGCGGTGAGCAGTTCTTC
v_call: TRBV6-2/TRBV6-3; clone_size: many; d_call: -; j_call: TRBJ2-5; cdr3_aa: CASSSGTEQETQYF; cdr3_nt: TGTGCCAGCAGTTCTGGGACGGAACAAGAGACCCAGTACTTC
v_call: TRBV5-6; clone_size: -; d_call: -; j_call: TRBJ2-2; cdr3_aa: CASSAYDSDTGELFF; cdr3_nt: TGTGCCAGCAGCGCGTACGACAGTGACACCGGGGAGCTGTTTTTT
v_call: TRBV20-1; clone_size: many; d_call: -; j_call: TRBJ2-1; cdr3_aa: CSARISGNEQFF; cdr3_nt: TGCAGTGCTAGAATTAGCGGCAATGAGCAGTTCTTC
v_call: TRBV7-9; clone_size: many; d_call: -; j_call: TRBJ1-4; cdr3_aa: CASSWSDPGKREGEKLFF; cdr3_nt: TGTGCCAGCAGCTGGAGCGACCCCGGGAAGAGGGAGGGTGAAAAACTGTTTTTT
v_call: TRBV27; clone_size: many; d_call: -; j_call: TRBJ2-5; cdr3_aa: CASRIGQTQYF; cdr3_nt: TGTGCCAGCAGGATAGGGCAGACCCAGTACTTC
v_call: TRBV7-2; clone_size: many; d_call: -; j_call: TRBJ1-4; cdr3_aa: CASSLDPALRNEKLFF; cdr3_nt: TGTGCCAGCAGCTTAGATCCGGCCTTGAGGAATGAAAAACTGTTTTTT
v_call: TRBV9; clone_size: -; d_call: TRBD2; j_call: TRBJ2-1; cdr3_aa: CASSVGLAGVEQFF; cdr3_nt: TGTGCCAGCAGCGTAGGGCTAGCGGGAGTTGAGCAGTTCTTC
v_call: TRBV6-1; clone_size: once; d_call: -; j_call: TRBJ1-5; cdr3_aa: CASNSNQPQHF; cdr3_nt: TGTGCCAGCAACTCCAATCAGCCCCAGCATTTT
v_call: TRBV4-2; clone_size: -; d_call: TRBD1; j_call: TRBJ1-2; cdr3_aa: CASSKGQGDNYGYTF; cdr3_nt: TGTGCCAGCAGCAAAGGACAGGGTGATAACTATGGCTACACCTTC
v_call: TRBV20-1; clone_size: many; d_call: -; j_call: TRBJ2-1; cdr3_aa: CSARWQGGQREQFF; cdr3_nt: TGCAGTGCTAGATGGCAGGGGGGGCAGCGGGAGCAGTTCTTC
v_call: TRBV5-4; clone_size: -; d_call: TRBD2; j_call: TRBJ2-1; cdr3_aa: CASSLAGLAGLEQFF; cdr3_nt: TGTGCCAGCAGCTTGGCGGGACTAGCGGGACTTGAGCAGTTCTTC
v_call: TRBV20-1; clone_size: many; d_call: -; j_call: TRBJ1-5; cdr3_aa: CSASRDAYSNQPQHF; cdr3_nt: TGCAGTGCTAGTCGGGACGCTTATAGCAATCAGCCCCAGCATTTT
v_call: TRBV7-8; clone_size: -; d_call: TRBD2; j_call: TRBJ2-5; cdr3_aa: CASSLVRLGLAGTLEETQYF; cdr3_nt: TGTGCCAGCAGCTTAGTGAGGTTGGGACTAGCGGGAACGCTAGAAGAGACCCAGTACTTC
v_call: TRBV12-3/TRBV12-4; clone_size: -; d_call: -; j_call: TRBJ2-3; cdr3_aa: CASSQPDKSVPTQYF; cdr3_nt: TGTGCCAGCAGTCAACCCGACAAGTCCGTCCCTACGCAGTATTTT
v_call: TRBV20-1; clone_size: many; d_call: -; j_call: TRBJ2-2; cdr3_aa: CSASRRLTGELFF; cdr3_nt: TGCAGTGCTAGTCGGCGGTTGACCGGGGAGCTGTTTTTT
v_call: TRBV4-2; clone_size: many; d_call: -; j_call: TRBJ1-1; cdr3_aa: CASGPEVGITEAFF; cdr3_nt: TGTGCCAGCGGGCCAGAGGTGGGCATAACTGAAGCTTTCTTT
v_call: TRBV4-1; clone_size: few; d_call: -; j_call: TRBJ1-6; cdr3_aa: CASSQDGQPGSPLHF; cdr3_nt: TGCGCCAGCAGCCAAGACGGACAACCTGGTTCACCCCTCCACTTT
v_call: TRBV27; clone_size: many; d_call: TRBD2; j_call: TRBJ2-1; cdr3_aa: CASSFRAGGIYNEQFF; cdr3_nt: TGTGCCAGCAGTTTCCGAGCGGGGGGGATCTACAATGAGCAGTTCTTC
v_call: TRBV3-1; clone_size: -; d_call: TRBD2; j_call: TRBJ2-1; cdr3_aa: CASSQDLDSSGGINEQFF; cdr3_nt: TGTGCCAGCAGCCAAGATCTCGACTCTAGCGGGGGGATAAATGAGCAGTTCTTC
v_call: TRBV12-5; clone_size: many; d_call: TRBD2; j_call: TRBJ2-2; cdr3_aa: CASGLVVAGVIGELFF; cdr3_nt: TGTGCTAGTGGTTTGGTGGTAGCGGGAGTCATCGGGGAGCTGTTTTTT
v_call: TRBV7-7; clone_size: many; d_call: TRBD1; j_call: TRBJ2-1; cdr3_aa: CASRTGGNLILSYNEQFF; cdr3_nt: TGTGCCAGCAGGACAGGGGGCAATCTAATCCTCTCCTACAATGAGCAGTTCTTC
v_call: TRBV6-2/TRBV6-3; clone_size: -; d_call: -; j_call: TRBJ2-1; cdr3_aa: CASSLLGERFF; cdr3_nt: TGTGCCAGCAGTCTTTTGGGTGAGCGGTTCTTC
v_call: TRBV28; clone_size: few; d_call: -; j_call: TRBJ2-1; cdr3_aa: CASSLSPTVNGQFF; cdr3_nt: TGTGCCAGCAGTTTAAGCCCGACTGTGAATGGGCAGTTCTTC
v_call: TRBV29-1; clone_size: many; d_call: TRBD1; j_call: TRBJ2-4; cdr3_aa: CSVTGGSAKNIQYF; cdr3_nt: TGCAGCGTGACAGGGGGCTCGGCCAAAAACATTCAGTACTTC
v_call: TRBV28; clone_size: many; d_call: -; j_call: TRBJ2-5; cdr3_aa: CASSLFSDSQETQYF; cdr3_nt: TGTGCCAGCAGTTTATTCTCGGACTCCCAAGAGACCCAGTACTTC
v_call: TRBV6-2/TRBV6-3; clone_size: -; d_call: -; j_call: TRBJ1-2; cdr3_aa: CASTGDYGYTF; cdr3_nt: TGTGCCAGCACAGGGGACTATGGCTACACCTTC
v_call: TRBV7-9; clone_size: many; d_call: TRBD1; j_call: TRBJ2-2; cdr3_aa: CASSHQGANTGELFF; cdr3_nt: TGTGCCAGCAGCCATCAGGGGGCGAACACCGGGGAGCTGTTTTTT
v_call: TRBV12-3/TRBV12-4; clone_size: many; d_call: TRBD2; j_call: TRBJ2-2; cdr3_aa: CASSLVVAGTGELFF; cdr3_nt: TGTGCCAGCAGTCTCGTGGTAGCGGGCACCGGGGAGCTGTTTTTT
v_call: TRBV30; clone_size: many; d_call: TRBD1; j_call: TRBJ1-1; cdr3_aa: CAWSALGQGFSEAFF; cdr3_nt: TGTGCCTGGAGTGCACTAGGACAGGGGTTTTCTGAAGCTTTCTTT